The table lists the clone carrying this T cell receptor beta chain with a count of one. Its antigen is unknown. The V gene's germline CDR1 is SGHAT and CDR2 FQNNGV. The V gene lost 5 bases and the J gene lost 6 bases, with 33 bases spanning the gap. This CDR3 contains 20 residues. These data originate in a study of CD8+CD57+ T cells in acquired aplastic anemia. TCR beta VDJ and CDR3 profiles were obtained from a genomic DNA template. TCRdb re-derived calls from the reads in MiXCR, one entry per CDR3 protein. The table lists around 170,000 distinct CDR3 sequences, around 60% of them singletons. Overall study findings and caveats: Patients and controls shared 25 to 35 CD8+ CDR3 sequences, highly expressed in patients.

The specimen sequenced was sorted CD4+, CD8+, or CD8+CD57+ T cells (not recorded which) from PBMCs. The receptor was isolated from a human donor in good health. The J gene is TRBJ2-3, the V gene TRBV11-2; D gene unclear. The CDR3 nucleotides read TGTGCCAGCAGCCGTGTCCCTGGCCCGAGGACGGAACAATACACGGATACGCAGTATTTT. Translated, it gives CASSRVPGPRTEQYTDTQYF.